The T cell receptor (beta chain) described here comes from a study of CD8 T cells in ankylosing spondylitis. Findings and limits, study-wide: A TCR beta motif of under 10 highly homologous variants appeared characteristic of ankylosing spondylitis blood. Clones linked with disease were CD8+ and fairly uncommon in the peripheral blood. Researchers reportedly found disease-linked clones significantly enriched in matched ankylosing spondylitis synovial fluid. In synovial fluid and blood from reactive arthritis, some motif variants were previously reported.

A quantitative 5'-RACE method, one with molecular barcodes, was used to make TCR beta libraries. TCRdb re-analysed the 5' RACE reads in MiXCR, keeping a single row per CDR3 protein. Here the sample spans fewer than 750,000 distinct CDR3 sequences, roughly 20% being singletons. CDR1 and CDR2 from the germline V gene are SGHRS and YFSETQ. The CDR3 covers 15 residues. V was trimmed by 0 bases and J by 5 bases, leaving 12 bases between them. A few counts support this clonotype. No antigen is known for it. Sequencing was carried out using blood, either unsorted or a sorted T cell fraction (not recorded which). This chain connects TRBV5-1 to TRBJ2-1; perhaps TRBD1 as D (5 bases). This clonotype originated in a male donor with ankylosing spondylitis. The CDR3 DNA reads as TGCGCCAGCAGCTTGGAAGGGGTTGGAAACAATGAGCAGTTCTTC. This gives the protein CASSLEGVGNNEQFF.